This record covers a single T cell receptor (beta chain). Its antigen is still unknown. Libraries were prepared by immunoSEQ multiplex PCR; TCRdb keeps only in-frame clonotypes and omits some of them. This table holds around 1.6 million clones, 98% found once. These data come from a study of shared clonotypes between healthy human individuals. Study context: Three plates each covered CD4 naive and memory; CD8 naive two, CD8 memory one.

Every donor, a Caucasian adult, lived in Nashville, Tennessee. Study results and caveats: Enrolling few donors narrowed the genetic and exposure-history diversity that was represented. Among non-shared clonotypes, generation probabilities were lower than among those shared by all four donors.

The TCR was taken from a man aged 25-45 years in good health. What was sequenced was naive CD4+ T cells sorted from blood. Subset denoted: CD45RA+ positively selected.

The CDR3 protein is CAWSRSDSNQPQHF. For the CDR3, the DNA is TGTGCCTGGAGTAGGTCGGATAGCAATCAGCCCCAGCATTTT. The chain joins TRBV30 to TRBJ1-5; D is unresolved. Germline V CDR1 and CDR2: GTSNPN, SVGIG (reference sequence). V lost 2 bases and J lost 0, with 8 bases in between. The CDR3 loop spans 14 amino acids.